This T cell receptor (beta chain) was sequenced during a study of control samples from healthy donors and cancer patients. This table comes from immunoSEQ multiplex PCR, and its TCRdb copy is limited to in-frame clones, with some not included. The table has about 180,000 clones, 90% seen once; the top ten hold about 1.4%. This receptor was taken from a woman aged 45-65 years in good health. Sequences were obtained from blood.

Here the CDR3 DNA reads TGTGCCAGCAGTCCGACAGGGTCCCTTGACGAGCAGTACTTC. This gives the protein CASSPTGSLDEQYF. The chain is built from TRBV6-7 and TRBJ2-7, with 7 bases matching TRBD1. TRBV6-7 is treated as an ORF (open reading frame) with a function not yet certain. V lost 5 bases, J lost 5 bases, and 9 bases stayed unmatched. The CDR3 has 14 amino acids.